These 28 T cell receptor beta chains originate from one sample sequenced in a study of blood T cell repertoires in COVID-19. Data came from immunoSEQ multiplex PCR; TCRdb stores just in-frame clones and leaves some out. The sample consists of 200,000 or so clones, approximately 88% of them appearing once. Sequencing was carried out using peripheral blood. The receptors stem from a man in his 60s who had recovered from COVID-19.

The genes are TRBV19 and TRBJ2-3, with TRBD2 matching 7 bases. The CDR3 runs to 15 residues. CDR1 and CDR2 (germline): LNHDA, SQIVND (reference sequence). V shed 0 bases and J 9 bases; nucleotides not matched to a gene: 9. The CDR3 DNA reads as TGTGCCAGTAGTATAGATCCCCCTCCGGGACTAACGCAGTATTTT. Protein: CASSIDPPPGLTQYF.

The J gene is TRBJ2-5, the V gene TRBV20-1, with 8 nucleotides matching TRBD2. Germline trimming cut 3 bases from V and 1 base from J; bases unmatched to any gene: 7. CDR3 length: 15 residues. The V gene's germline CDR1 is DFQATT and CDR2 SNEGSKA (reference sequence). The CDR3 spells CSASGQRGTQETQYF. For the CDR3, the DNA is TGCAGTGCTAGTGGGCAGCGGGGGACCCAAGAGACCCAGTACTTC.

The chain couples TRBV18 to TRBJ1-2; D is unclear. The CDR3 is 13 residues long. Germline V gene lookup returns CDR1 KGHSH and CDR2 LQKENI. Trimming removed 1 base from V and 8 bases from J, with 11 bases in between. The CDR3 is CASSPQVGEGYTF. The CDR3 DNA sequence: TGTGCCAGCTCACCACAGGTCGGGGAAGGCTACACCTTC.

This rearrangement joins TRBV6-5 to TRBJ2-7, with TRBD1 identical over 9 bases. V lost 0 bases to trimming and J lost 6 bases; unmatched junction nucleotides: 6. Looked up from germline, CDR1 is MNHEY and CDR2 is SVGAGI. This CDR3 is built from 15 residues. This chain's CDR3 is CASSYSIQGASEQYF. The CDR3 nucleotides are TGTGCCAGCAGTTACTCGATACAGGGGGCCTCCGAGCAGTACTTC.

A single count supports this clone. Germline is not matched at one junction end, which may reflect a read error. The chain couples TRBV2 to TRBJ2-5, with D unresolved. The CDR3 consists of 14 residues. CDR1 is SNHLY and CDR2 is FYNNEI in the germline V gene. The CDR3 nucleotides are TGTGCCAGCAGCCGAGCGCCGGTCCAAGGGACCCAGTACTTC. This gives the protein CASSRAPVQGTQYF.

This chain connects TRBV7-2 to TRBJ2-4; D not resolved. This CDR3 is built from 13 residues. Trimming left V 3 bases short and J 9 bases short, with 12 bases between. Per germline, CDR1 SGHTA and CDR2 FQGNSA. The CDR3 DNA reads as TGTGCCAGCAGCTTCCGGAGTCCTCCCATTCAGTACTTC. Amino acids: CASSFRSPPIQYF.

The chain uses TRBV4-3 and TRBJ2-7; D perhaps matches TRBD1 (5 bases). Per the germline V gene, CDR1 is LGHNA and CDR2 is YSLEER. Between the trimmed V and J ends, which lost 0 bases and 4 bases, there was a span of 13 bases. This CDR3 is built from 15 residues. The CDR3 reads CASSQESREGYEQYF. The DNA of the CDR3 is TGCGCCAGCAGCCAAGAGTCCAGGGAAGGGTACGAGCAGTACTTC.

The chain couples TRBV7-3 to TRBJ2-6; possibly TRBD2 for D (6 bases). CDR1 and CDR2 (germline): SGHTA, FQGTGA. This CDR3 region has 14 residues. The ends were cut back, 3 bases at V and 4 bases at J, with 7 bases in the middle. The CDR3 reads CASSLGLGANVLTF. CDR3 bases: TGTGCCAGCAGCTTGGGACTGGGGGCCAACGTCCTGACTTTC.

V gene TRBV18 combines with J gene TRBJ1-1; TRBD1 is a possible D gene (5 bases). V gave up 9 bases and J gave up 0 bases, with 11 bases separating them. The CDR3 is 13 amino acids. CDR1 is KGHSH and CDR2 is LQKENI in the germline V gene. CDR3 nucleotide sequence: TGTGCCAGTTCGACGGACATGAACACTGAAGCTTTCTTT. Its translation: CASSTDMNTEAFF.

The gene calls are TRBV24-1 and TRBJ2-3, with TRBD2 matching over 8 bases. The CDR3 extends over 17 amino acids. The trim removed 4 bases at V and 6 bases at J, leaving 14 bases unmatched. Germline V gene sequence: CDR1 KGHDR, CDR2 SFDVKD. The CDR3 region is CATSDPDRGGGRDTQYF. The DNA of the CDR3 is TGTGCCACCAGTGACCCCGACCGGGGGGGAGGTAGGGATACGCAGTATTTT.

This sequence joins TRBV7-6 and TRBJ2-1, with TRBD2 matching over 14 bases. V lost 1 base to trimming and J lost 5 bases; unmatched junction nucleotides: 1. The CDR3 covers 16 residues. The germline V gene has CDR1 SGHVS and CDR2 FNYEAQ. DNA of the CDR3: TGTGCCAGCAGCTTAGGACTAGCGGGGGGGGACAATGAGCAGTTCTTC. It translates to CASSLGLAGGDNEQFF.

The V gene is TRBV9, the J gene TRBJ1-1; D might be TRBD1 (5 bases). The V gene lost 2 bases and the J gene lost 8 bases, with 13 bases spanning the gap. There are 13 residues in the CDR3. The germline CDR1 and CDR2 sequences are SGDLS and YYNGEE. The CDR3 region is CASSVTGTTEAFF. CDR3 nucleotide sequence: TGTGCCAGCAGCGTGACGGGGACTACGGAAGCTTTCTTT.

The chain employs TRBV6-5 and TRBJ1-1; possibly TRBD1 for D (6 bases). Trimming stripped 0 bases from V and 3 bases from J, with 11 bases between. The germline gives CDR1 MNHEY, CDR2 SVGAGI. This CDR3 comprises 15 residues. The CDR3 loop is CASSYSRGGYTEAFF. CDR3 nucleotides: TGTGCCAGCAGTTACTCGAGGGGGGGATACACTGAAGCTTTCTTT.

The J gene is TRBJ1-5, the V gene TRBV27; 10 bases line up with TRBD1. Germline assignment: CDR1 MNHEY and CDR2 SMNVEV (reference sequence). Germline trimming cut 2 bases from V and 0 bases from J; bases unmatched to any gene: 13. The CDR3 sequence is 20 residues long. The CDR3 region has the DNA TGTGCCAGCAGTTTACCCGGCCGGGACAGGGGCTCAGCTAGCAATCAGCCCCAGCATTTT. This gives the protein CASSLPGRDRGSASNQPQHF.

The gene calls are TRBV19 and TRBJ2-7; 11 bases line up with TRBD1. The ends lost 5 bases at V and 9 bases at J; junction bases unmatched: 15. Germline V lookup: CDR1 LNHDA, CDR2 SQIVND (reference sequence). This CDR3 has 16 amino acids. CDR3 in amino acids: CASSAPGTGGTIRQYF. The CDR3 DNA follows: TGTGCCAGTAGTGCCCCGGGGACAGGGGGAACCATCCGGCAGTACTTC.

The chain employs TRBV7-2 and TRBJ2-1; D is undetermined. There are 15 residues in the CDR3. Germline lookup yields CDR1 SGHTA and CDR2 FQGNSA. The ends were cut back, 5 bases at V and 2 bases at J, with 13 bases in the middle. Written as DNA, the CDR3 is TGTGCCAGCAGCCAATCGAGAGGAACCTACAATGAGCAGTTCTTC. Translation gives CASSQSRGTYNEQFF.

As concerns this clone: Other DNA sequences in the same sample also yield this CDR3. The CDR3 protein is CASSPGTSGGETQYF. The CDR3 DNA sequence: TGTGCCAGCAGCCCCGGGACTAGCGGGGGCGAGACCCAGTACTTC. The chain joins TRBV6-5 to TRBJ2-5, with TRBD2 identical over 14 bases. Looked up from germline, CDR1 is MNHEY and CDR2 is SVGAGI. This CDR3 is built from 15 residues. Trimming cost V 6 bases and J 5 bases; bases outside gene matches: 5.

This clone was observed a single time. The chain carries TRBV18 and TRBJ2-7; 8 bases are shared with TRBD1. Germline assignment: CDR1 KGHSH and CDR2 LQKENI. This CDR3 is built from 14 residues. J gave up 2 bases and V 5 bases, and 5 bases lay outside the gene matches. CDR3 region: CASSDGTGTYEQYF. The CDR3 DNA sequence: TGTGCCAGCTCAGATGGGACAGGAACCTACGAGCAGTACTTC. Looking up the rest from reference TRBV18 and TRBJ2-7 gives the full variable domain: NAGVMQNPRHLVRRRGQEARLRCSPMKGHSHVYWYRQLPEEGLKFMVYLQKENIIDESGMPKERFSAEFPKEGPSILRIQQVVRGDSAAYFCASSDGTGTYEQYFGPGTRLTVT.

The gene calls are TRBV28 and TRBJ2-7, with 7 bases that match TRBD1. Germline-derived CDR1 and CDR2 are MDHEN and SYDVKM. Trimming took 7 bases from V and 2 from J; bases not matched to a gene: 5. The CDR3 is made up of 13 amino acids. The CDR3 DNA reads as TGTGCCAGCACCGGACAGGTCCCCTACGAGCAGTACTTC. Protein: CASTGQVPYEQYF.

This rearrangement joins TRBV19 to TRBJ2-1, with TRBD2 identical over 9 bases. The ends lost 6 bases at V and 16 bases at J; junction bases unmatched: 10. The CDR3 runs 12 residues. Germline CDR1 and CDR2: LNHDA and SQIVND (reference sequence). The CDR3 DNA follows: TGTGCCAGTAGCACCTCTAGCGGGGCCCCTTTCTTC. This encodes CASSTSSGAPFF.

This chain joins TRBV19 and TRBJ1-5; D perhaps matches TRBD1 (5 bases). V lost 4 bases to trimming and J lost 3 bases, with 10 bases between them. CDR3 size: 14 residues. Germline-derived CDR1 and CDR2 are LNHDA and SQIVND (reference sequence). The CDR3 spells CASSTGMYNQPQHF. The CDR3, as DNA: TGTGCCAGTAGTACAGGGATGTACAATCAGCCCCAGCATTTT. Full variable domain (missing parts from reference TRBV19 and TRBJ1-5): DGGITQSPKYLFRKEGQNVTLSCEQNLNHDAMYWYRQDPGQGLRLIYYSQIVNDFQKGDIAEGYSVSREKKESFPLTVTSAQKNPTAFYLCASSTGMYNQPQHFGDGTRLSIL.

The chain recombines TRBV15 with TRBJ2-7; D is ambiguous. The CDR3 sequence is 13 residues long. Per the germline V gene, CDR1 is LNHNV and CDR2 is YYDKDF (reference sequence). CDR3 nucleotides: TGTGTCCCCTGTCGAGGAGTTGGCTCCGAGCAGTACTTC. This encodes CVPCRGVGSEQYF.

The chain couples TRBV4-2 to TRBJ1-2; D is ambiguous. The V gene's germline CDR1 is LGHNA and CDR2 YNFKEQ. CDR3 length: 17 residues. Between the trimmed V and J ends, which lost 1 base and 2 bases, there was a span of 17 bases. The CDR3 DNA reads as TGTGCCAGCAGCCAAGGAGGTGATGGCCGACTCAACTATGGCTACACCTTC. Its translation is CASSQGGDGRLNYGYTF.

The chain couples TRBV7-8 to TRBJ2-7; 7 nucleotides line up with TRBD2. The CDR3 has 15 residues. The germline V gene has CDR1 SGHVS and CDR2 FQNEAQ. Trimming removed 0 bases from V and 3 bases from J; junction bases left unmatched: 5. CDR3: CASSLAPSGDYEQYF. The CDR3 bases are TGTGCCAGCAGCTTAGCCCCTAGCGGAGACTACGAGCAGTACTTC.

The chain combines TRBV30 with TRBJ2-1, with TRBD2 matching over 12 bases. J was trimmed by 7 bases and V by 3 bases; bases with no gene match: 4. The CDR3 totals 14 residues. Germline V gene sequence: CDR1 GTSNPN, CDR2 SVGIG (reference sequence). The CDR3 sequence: CAWSRLAGVNEQFF. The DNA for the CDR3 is TGTGCCTGGAGCCGACTAGCGGGAGTAAATGAGCAGTTCTTC.

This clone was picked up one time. The CDR3 DNA is TGTGCCAGCAGTCAGACAGGGAAGGAGACCCAGTACTTC. This sequence encodes CASSQTGKETQYF. This chain links TRBV6-5 with TRBJ2-5; 7 nucleotides line up with TRBD1. Looked up from germline, CDR1 is MNHEY and CDR2 is SVGAGI. J gave up 5 bases and V 5 bases, and 5 bases lay outside the gene matches. The CDR3 is 13 amino acids.

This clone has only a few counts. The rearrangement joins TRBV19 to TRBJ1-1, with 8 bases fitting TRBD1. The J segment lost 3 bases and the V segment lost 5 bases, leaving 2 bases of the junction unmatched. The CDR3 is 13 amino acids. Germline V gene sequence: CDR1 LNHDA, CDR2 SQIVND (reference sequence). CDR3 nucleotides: TGTGCCAGTAGTGTACAGGGGGACACTGAAGCTTTCTTT. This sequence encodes CASSVQGDTEAFF.

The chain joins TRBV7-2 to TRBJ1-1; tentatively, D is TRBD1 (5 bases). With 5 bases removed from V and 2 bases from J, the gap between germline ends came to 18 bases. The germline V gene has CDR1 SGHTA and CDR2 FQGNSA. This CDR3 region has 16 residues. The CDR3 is CASSPGFLGVNTEAFF. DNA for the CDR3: TGTGCCAGCAGCCCGGGCTTCTTAGGGGTTAACACTGAAGCTTTCTTT.